This paragraph reports one T cell receptor (beta chain). This entry belongs to a study of early T cells in non-severe SARS-CoV-2 infection. The TCR library protocol was used to attach unique molecular identifiers. These identifiers were attached to individual cDNA molecules. TCRdb used MiXCR to reprocess the 5' RACE reads, holding one entry per CDR3 protein. The repertoire includes more than 35,000 distinct CDR3 sequences, about 6% of them detected once, and roughly 4.9% sits in the top ten. Sequencing input: whole blood. The TCR sequence derives from an adult who was a healthcare worker with PCR-confirmed SARS-CoV-2 infection or an uninfected control (not recorded which).

The CDR3 region has the DNA TGTGCCAGCAGCTCCGAACAGGTCGGGTTAGGACTTGGCTACACCTTC. It is translated as CASSSEQVGLGLGYTF. This chain uses TRBV7-2 with TRBJ1-2, with D perhaps matching TRBD1 (5 bases). Germline V gene sequence: CDR1 SGHTA, CDR2 FQGNSA. The CDR3 extends over 16 amino acids. V lost 4 bases and J lost 7, with 22 bases in between.